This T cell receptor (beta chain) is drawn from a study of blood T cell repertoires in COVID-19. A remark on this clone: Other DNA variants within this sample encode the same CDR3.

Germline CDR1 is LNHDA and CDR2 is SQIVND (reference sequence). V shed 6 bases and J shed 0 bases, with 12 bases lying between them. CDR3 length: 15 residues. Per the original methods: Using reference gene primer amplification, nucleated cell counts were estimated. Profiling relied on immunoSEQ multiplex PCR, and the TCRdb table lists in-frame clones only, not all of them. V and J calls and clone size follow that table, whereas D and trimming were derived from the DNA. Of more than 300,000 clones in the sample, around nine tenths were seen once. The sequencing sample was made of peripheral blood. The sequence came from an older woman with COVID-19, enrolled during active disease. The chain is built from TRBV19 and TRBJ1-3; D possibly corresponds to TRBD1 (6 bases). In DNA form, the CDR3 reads TGTGCCAGTAGGCGACAGGTCTTCTCTGGAAACACCATATATTTT. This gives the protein CASRRQVFSGNTIYF.